Listed below are T cell receptor beta chains from one sample, sequenced in a study of blood T cell repertoires in COVID-19. Some clones are missing from TCRdb's copy, which holds only in-frame ones; the method was immunoSEQ multiplex PCR. This sample has approximately 230,000 clones; 85% to 90% occur once, and the top ten carry about 1.3%. Sequencing was performed on peripheral blood. The receptors come from a man aged 80 or over with acute or convalescent COVID-19. The CDR3 runs from the conserved cysteine through the conserved F or W. The order of the fields is J gene, V gene, CDR3 protein.

J: TRBJ2-3; V: TRBV28; CDR3: CASSFWKASRGDTQYF
J: TRBJ2-1; V: TRBV5-1; CDR3: CASSRTVGMSSYNEQFF
J: TRBJ1-2; V: TRBV9; CDR3: CASSVAEQGYGYTF
J: TRBJ2-4; V: TRBV7-9; CDR3: CASSQSGGAKNIQYF
J: TRBJ2-7; V: TRBV11-2; CDR3: CASSLGLAGSYEQYF
J: TRBJ1-2; V: TRBV3-1/TRBV3-2; CDR3: CASSPTRTATGYTF
J: TRBJ1-5; V: TRBV2; CDR3: CASRQYRGSDQPQHF
J: TRBJ1-4; V: TRBV11-2; CDR3: CASSRDRAEKLFF
J: TRBJ1-6; V: TRBV2; CDR3: CASSAVSGGPNNSPLHF
J: TRBJ2-2; V: TRBV6-2/TRBV6-3; CDR3: CASSPWSPDRANTGELFF
J: TRBJ2-5; V: TRBV2; CDR3: CASSDSTETQYF
J: TRBJ2-7; V: TRBV6-5; CDR3: CASKRGTYEQYF
J: TRBJ1-6; V: TRBV3-1/TRBV3-2; CDR3: CASSPRDRDGTLHF
J: TRBJ1-4; V: TRBV12-3/TRBV12-4; CDR3: CASKIRGGEKLFF
J: TRBJ2-7; V: TRBV10-1; CDR3: CASSGYKRELFHNYEQYF
J: TRBJ1-4; V: TRBV15; CDR3: CATSRVQTGGFEKLFF
J: TRBJ2-3; V: TRBV5-1; CDR3: CASSSLLAGGPTDTQYF
J: TRBJ2-5; V: TRBV7-2; CDR3: CASRSTTKETQYF
J: TRBJ2-3; V: TRBV27; CDR3: CASRLYSGQGTQYF
J: TRBJ1-5; V: TRBV5-8; CDR3: CASRTGTAINQPQHF
J: TRBJ2-5; V: TRBV7-2; CDR3: CASSLRTGRETQYF
J: TRBJ1-1; V: TRBV7-2; CDR3: CASSLGGTGGTEAFF
J: TRBJ2-2; V: TRBV9; CDR3: CASSPDRATGELFF
J: TRBJ2-1; V: TRBV5-5; CDR3: CASSRDRGRSEQFF
J: TRBJ2-3; V: TRBV7-8; CDR3: CASSLRRPEEDTQYF
J: TRBJ1-5; V: TRBV6-4; CDR3: CASSADGANQPQHF
J: TRBJ1-6; V: TRBV19; CDR3: CATMDRYNSPLHF
J: TRBJ1-1; V: TRBV7-2; CDR3: CASSLAQGARTEAFF
J: TRBJ1-1; V: TRBV18; CDR3: CASSPLQGENTEAFF
J: TRBJ2-7; V: TRBV10-3; CDR3: CAISEGQAYEQYF
J: TRBJ1-2; V: TRBV28; CDR3: CATKVGGGGLYGYTF
J: TRBJ2-7; V: TRBV6-6; CDR3: CASSAPGRETGYEQYF
J: TRBJ2-1; V: TRBV29-1; CDR3: CSVEDRGLALSSYNEQFF
J: TRBJ1-1; V: TRBV6-1; CDR3: CASSDYRPNTEAFF
J: TRBJ1-5; V: TRBV3-1/TRBV3-2; CDR3: CASSQGHSNPYYQPQHF
J: TRBJ1-2; V: TRBV5-4; CDR3: CASSLDRSDYGYTF
J: TRBJ1-2; V: TRBV6-5; CDR3: CASTRSGGHDGYTF
J: TRBJ1-5; V: TRBV19; CDR3: CASTGTGGDQVQHF
J: TRBJ1-4; V: TRBV27; CDR3: CASSLGTRGEKLFF
J: TRBJ2-1; V: TRBV27; CDR3: CASKGDDRRYNEQFF
J: TRBJ2-7; V: TRBV18; CDR3: CASSPSTSASYEQYF
J: TRBJ2-3; V: TRBV19; CDR3: CASSMADRGGTDTQYF
J: TRBJ1-2; V: TRBV14; CDR3: CASSDREDGYTF
J: TRBJ1-1; V: TRBV10-3; CDR3: CAISEPELQGSTEAFF